A selection of T cell receptor beta chains follows, all from one sample in a study of blood T cell repertoires in COVID-19. Some clones are missing from TCRdb's copy, which holds only in-frame ones; the method was immunoSEQ multiplex PCR. The sample lists about 28,000 clones; approximately 93% were seen once. The sequenced sample consisted of peripheral blood. The receptors derive from a woman aged 70 to 79 with COVID-19, enrolled during active disease. The CDR3 runs from the conserved cysteine through the conserved F or W. D genes are given only for firm matches. Size values are once, few and many counts, or a class for expanded clones, and some rows have none.

TRBD1	TRBV19	TRBJ1-6	NA	TGTGCCAGTAAAGGACAGGGACTTTGGTCACCCCTCCACTTT	CASKGQGLWSPLHF
NA	TRBV7-3	TRBJ1-3	NA	TGTGCCAGCAGCCCGGGGTGGGGAAACACCATATATTTT	CASSPGWGNTIYF
NA	TRBV27	TRBJ1-1	NA	TGTGCCAGCAGTTCCCTCCAGGGATACGCTGAAGCTTTCTTT	CASSSLQGYAEAFF
NA	TRBV28	TRBJ2-7	NA	TGTGCCAGCAGTTTATGGAACGGTGCCTACGAGCAGTACTTC	CASSLWNGAYEQYF
TRBD1	TRBV6-1	TRBJ1-6	NA	TGTGCCAGCAGTGAGGGGACAGGGGTTTCACCCCTCCACTTT	CASSEGTGVSPLHF
NA	TRBV7-8	TRBJ2-7	NA	TGTGCCAGCAGCTTATTGGGCGGGATGACCCCCTACGAGCAGTACTTC	CASSLLGGMTPYEQYF
TRBD1	TRBV4-1	TRBJ1-1	NA	TGCGCCAGCAGCCCCCGGGACAGGCAGAACACTGAAGCTTTCTTT	CASSPRDRQNTEAFF
TRBD2	TRBV9	TRBJ2-3	NA	TGTGCCAGCAGCTTGGTAGCGGGAGTGGGGGGAGATACGCAGTATTTT	CASSLVAGVGGDTQYF
TRBD1	TRBV5-1	TRBJ2-7	few	TGCGCCAGTTACGTGGGACAGGGGACCTACGAGCAGTACTTC	CASYVGQGTYEQYF
NA	TRBV7-6	TRBJ1-5	NA	TGTGCCAGCAGCTTGTCTCCCGGGTTAGGCAATCAGCCCCAGCATTTT	CASSLSPGLGNQPQHF
TRBD1	TRBV19	TRBJ1-1	NA	TGTGCCAGTAGTAATCGGGACAGTGGATTGAACACTGAAGCTTTCTTT	CASSNRDSGLNTEAFF
TRBD1	TRBV18	TRBJ1-4	NA	TGTGCCAGCTCACGAAACAGGGGGCGCGATGAAAAACTGTTTTTT	CASSRNRGRDEKLFF
NA	TRBV21-1	TRBJ1-5	few	TGTGCCAGCAGGACAGGGGGCATAGGGTATAGCAATCAGCCCCAGCATTTT	CASRTGGIGYSNQPQHF
TRBD2	TRBV4-1	TRBJ2-2	NA	TGCGCCAGCAGCCAGGACCAGACTAGCGGCCCTCGGGGGGAGCTGTTTTTT	CASSQDQTSGPRGELFF
NA	TRBV29-1	TRBJ1-3	NA	TGCAGCGTTGCCTTAACTGGAAACACCATATATTTT	CSVALTGNTIYF
NA	TRBV29-1	TRBJ1-2	once	TGCAGCGCCGAGGCAGGGCTTACCAACTATGGCTACACCTTC	CSAEAGLTNYGYTF
TRBD1	TRBV25-1	TRBJ1-1	NA	TGTGCCAGCAGTGACCGGGACAGGGGGAACACTGAAGCTTTCTTT	CASSDRDRGNTEAFF
NA	TRBV19	TRBJ2-2	NA	TGTGCCAGTAGCACTCAGGGGCAATTAAACACCGGGGAGCTGTTTTTT	CASSTQGQLNTGELFF
TRBD1	TRBV5-8	TRBJ2-3	NA	TGTGCCAGCAGCTTCCAGACAGGGGCCGCAGATACGCAGTATTTT	CASSFQTGAADTQYF
NA	TRBV28	TRBJ1-2	NA	TGTGCCAGCAGTTTAGGGGGAGGGTGGGGCTACACCTTC	CASSLGGGWGYTF
NA	TRBV27	TRBJ2-1	NA	TGTGCCAGCAGTTTCATCGGGTACTTGGATGAGCAGTTCTTC	CASSFIGYLDEQFF
TRBD2	TRBV7-9	TRBJ2-2	NA	TGTGCCAGCAGCTTAACTAGCGGGAGGGCCCTCGGCGGGGAGCTGTTTTTT	CASSLTSGRALGGELFF
TRBD1	TRBV19	TRBJ2-7	NA	TGTGCCAGTAGTATCGCGCAGGGGGCCTACGAGCAGTACTTC	CASSIAQGAYEQYF
NA	TRBV5-1	TRBJ2-2	NA	TGCGCCAGCACCCGCGGCAGCGGGGAGCTGTTTTTT	CASTRGSGELFF
NA	TRBV6-2/TRBV6-3	TRBJ1-1	NA	TGTGCCAGCAGTTACCTGGCCGTTGGGAACACTGAAGCTTTCTTT	CASSYLAVGNTEAFF
NA	TRBV6-1	TRBJ1-5	NA	TGTGCCAGCAGTGAAGACAGAGGCAATCAGCCCCAGCATTTT	CASSEDRGNQPQHF
NA	TRBV5-1	TRBJ1-5	NA	TGCGCCAGCAGCTTGGCAGGGAGCAATCAGCCCCAGCATTTT	CASSLAGSNQPQHF
TRBD1	TRBV11-3	TRBJ2-7	NA	TGTGCCAGCAGCCCGGGACAGGGCTACGAGCAGTACTTC	CASSPGQGYEQYF